The following is a TCR beta chain sequence with its context. Its antigen is still unknown. Base qualities are not provided; no much larger clone lies one nucleotide away. The sample comes from a study of graft-versus-host responses after intestinal transplantation (dated by TCRdb to about 2021). Concerning the study at large: Recipients received multivisceral, liver-intestinal, or isolated intestinal transplants. Anti-thymocyte globulin induction was given to all recipients, followed by maintenance tacrolimus and steroids for approximately three years. Bulk TCR-beta CDR3 sequencing was used to track graft-versus-host and host-versus-graft alloreactive T cell clones in the graft, circulation and bone marrow after intestinal transplantation. To identify alloreactive clones, pre-transplant mixed lymphocyte reaction products were sequenced and compared with unstimulated pre-transplant donor and recipient T cells. A cohort of 24 intestinal transplant recipients, including one retransplant, was enrolled, and a few patients lacking pretransplant specimens were excluded. A peak of at least 4% donor T cells among recipient peripheral blood mononuclear cells was the definition used for donor T cell macrochimerism. Instead of going to the commercial service, samples from a few later patients were sequenced in-house on an Illumina MiSeq and processed with MiXCR.

Library method: the immunoSEQ multiplex PCR assay. Adaptive Biotechnologies carried out high-throughput TCR-beta CDR3 sequencing of genomic DNA for most patients. The authors processed their data as follows. Adaptive's ImmunoSEQ software supplied the TCR sequencing data for 15 to 20 patients, while MiXCR and VDJtools were used to process a few other patients. CDR3 nucleotide sequences shared between donor and recipient were removed because their origin could not be assigned. Alloreactive clones required at least 2-fold expansion over unstimulated cells and minimum CFSE-low frequency of 0.002% (template counts) or 0.001% (read counts). A clone was considered mappable if detected in the sequenced pre-transplant spleen, lymph node, or MLR CFSE-low populations of the donor or recipient. Cumulative frequency of alloreactive clones was calculated as a percentage of all sequences weighted by copy number. In its TCRdb copy, this immuneACCESS table keeps in-frame sequences only and misses some clones. Where compared with another copy, unresolved V genes explain less than half of these, and the others have no known cause. That table furnishes V, J and clone size, whereas the DNA furnished D and trimming. Counted in this sample were around 50,000 clones; approximately 90% of them appeared once. The ten largest clonotypes hold less than 2% of the sample.

Broader findings and caveats from the paper: GvH clones were detected in recipient bone marrow, and some of these GvH clones were observed earlier in ileal mucosa or blood, consistent with an intestinal mucosal origin. Peak levels of circulating GvH clones were associated with declines in HvG clones early after transplant. Patients with donor T cell macrochimerism had high GvH to HvG T cell clonal ratios in their allografts. Conclusions were limited by the relatively low number and heterogeneity of intestinal transplant patients.

Measured from the cysteine to the phenylalanine, the CDR3 is 12 residues long. The only DNA kept is the CDR3, 36 bases in frame from the first base. The germline V gene gives CDR1 as MDHEN and CDR2 as SYDVKM. Trimming takes 10 bases from V and 3 bases from J, and the germline ends sit 13 bases apart. Blood samples were collected up to 4 times in the first month after transplant and then at least monthly when available. The V and J genes are TRBV28 and TRBJ2-7, with TRBD1 tentatively as D gene (6 bases match). This receptor was obtained from a human patient who received an intestinal transplant, so some T cells may come from the graft donor. Sequencing used PBMCs, obtained 26 days after transplant. DNA sequence: TGTGCCACCCAGGGGAGTCTCTACGAGCAGTACTTC. The translation is CATQGSLYEQYF.